This passage covers 26 T cell receptor beta chains from one sample sequenced in a study of vaccination and CD4 T cells after COVID-19. Their antigens are not known. Cultured CD4+ T-cell DNA underwent Oncomine TCR Beta short-read sequencing. In TCRdb, the PCR reads were re-called with MiXCR into one record per CDR3 protein. Of over 10,000 distinct CDR3 sequences listed, around 40% were seen once; the top ten hold more than 6%. Treatment of the sample: roughly ten-day PBMC culture with coronavirus spike peptide pools or control peptides (ViraFEST assay). The sequenced sample consisted of CD4+ T cells from blood, cultured in vitro. These receptors were obtained from a human donor who had recovered from COVID-19.

The CDR3: CASSLSQTGPSGYTF. The DNA of the CDR3 is TGTGCCAGCAGTCTCTCTCAGACAGGGCCCTCTGGCTACACCTTC. The J gene is TRBJ1-2, the V gene TRBV28; TRBD1 matches at 7 bases. Germline V gene sequence: CDR1 MDHEN, CDR2 SYDVKM. CDR3 length: 15 residues. V dropped 5 bases and J dropped 7; count of bases not matched to a gene: 13.

V is TRBV4-1 and J is TRBJ1-2; D is unclear. Trimming took off 0 bases at V and 1 base at J, with 6 bases between the two ends. The germline gives CDR1 MGHRA, CDR2 YSYEKL. The CDR3 runs to 14 residues. The CDR3 DNA sequence: TGCGCCAGCAGCCAAGATCTTGTTAACTATGGCTACACCTTC. Translation: CASSQDLVNYGYTF.

A few counts support this clonotype. The J gene is TRBJ1-2, the V gene TRBV27, with D possibly TRBD1 on 6 matching bases. V lost 5 bases and J lost 11, with 12 bases in between. CDR3 length: 11 residues. From germline, CDR1 is MNHEY and CDR2 SMNVEV (reference sequence). The CDR3 DNA reads as TGTGCCAGCAGTGAGAGGGGGAGGTACACCTTC. It translates to CASSERGRYTF.

The CDR3 nucleotides read TGCAGTGCTGACCCCCTCAAGGGGTCCGTTGAGACCCAGTACTTC. Protein product: CSADPLKGSVETQYF. The chain employs TRBV20-1 and TRBJ2-5, with TRBD1 as a possible D gene (5 bases). Per the germline V gene, CDR1 is DFQATT and CDR2 is SNEGSKA (reference sequence). The CDR3 consists of 15 residues. V was cut by 5 bases and J by 5 bases, with 21 bases left in between.

In regard to this clonotype: At one of its ends the junction is not consistent with the germline gene, which may arise from a read error. V gene TRBV20-1 combines with J gene TRBJ2-7; 8 nucleotides match TRBD2. The CDR3 covers 16 residues. The V gene's germline CDR1 is DFQATT and CDR2 SNEGSKA (reference sequence). In DNA, the CDR3 is TGCGGTGCTATATTTACCCTAGGCGGGAGGAGGTACGAGCAGTACTTC. Translating it yields CGAIFTLGGRRYEQYF.

V gene TRBV7-2 combines with J gene TRBJ1-1, with D maybe TRBD1 (5 bases). The V end was cut by 4 bases, the J end by 1 base, with 13 bases between. CDR1 is SGHTA and CDR2 is FQGNSA in the germline V gene. The CDR3 sequence is 15 residues long. In DNA form, the CDR3 reads TGTGCCAGCAGCTATGGAGGGGCAGGGAACACTGAAGCTTTCTTT. It is translated as CASSYGGAGNTEAFF.

The chain links TRBV20-1 to TRBJ1-5; weak D call: TRBD1 (6 bases). This CDR3 comprises 15 residues. The germline V gene has CDR1 DFQATT and CDR2 SNEGSKA (reference sequence). V was pared by 4 bases and J by 4 bases, with 17 bases between. The CDR3 nucleotides are TGCAGTGCTACGCGACAGGCCTCCTTTAATCAGCCCCAGCATTTT. It is translated as CSATRQASFNQPQHF.

This clonotype qualifies as medium-sized. This chain joins TRBV24-1 and TRBJ2-1; 10 bases are a match to TRBD2. J was trimmed by 10 bases and V by 5 bases; bases with no gene match: 13. The germline V gene has CDR1 KGHDR and CDR2 SFDVKD. The CDR3 consists of 16 residues. CDR3 in DNA: TGTGCCACCAGTGCCGACTCCAAGAGCGGGGGGGCCGAGCAGTTCTTC. Translation: CATSADSKSGGAEQFF.

The J gene is TRBJ1-1, the V gene TRBV4-3; weak D call: TRBD1 (5 bases). The CDR3 is made up of 16 amino acids. Germline loops: CDR1 LGHNA, CDR2 YSLEER. V lost 3 bases to trimming and J lost 1 base, with 15 bases between them. The CDR3 bases are TGCGCCAGCAGCCAGGCTCCGGGACGGGAGAACACTGAAGCTTTCTTT. Amino acids: CASSQAPGRENTEAFF.

This chain uses TRBV11-2 with TRBJ2-7; 7 bases agree with TRBD1. V lost 2 bases to trimming and J lost 5 bases; unmatched junction nucleotides: 12. The germline V gene encodes CDR1 SGHAT and CDR2 FQNNGV. CDR3 length: 16 amino acids. The CDR3 nucleotides are TGTGCCAGCAGCTTAATTAGGAGACAGGGTGTCGACGAGCAGTACTTC. The encoded protein is CASSLIRRQGVDEQYF. Full variable domain (remainder filled in from reference TRBV11-2 and TRBJ2-7): EAGVAQSPRYKIIEKRQSVAFWCNPISGHATLYWYQQILGQGPKLLIQFQNNGVVDDSQLPKDRFSAERLKGVDSTLKIQPAKLEDSAVYLCASSLIRRQGVDEQYFGPGTRLTVT.

This rearrangement joins TRBV20-1 to TRBJ1-2, with 8 bases that match TRBD1. CDR1 is DFQATT, CDR2 SNEGSKA, per germline (reference sequence). The CDR3 covers 13 residues. J was trimmed by 8 bases and V by 4 bases; bases with no gene match: 9. The CDR3 nucleotides are TGCAGTGCTACGTCCGGGACAGGTGGGGGCTACACCTTC. Amino acid sequence: CSATSGTGGGYTF.

This clonotype came up a few times. The chain combines TRBV2 with TRBJ2-2; TRBD1 matches 8 bases. V lost 3 bases and J lost 3; bases outside the gene matches: 6. This CDR3 comprises 16 residues. Germline values: CDR1 SNHLY, CDR2 FYNNEI. The CDR3 bases are TGTGCCAGCAGTGACAGGGGGCGCTTCGACACCGGGGAGCTGTTTTTT. This encodes CASSDRGRFDTGELFF.

Only a few counts were recorded for this clonotype. The chain links TRBV30 to TRBJ2-5; weak D call: TRBD2 (7 bases). This CDR3 is 14 amino acids long. The V end was cut by 3 bases, the J end by 5 bases, with 16 bases between. Germline lookup yields CDR1 GTSNPN and CDR2 SVGIG (reference sequence). The CDR3 loop reads CAWRGWGGSETQYF. The CDR3 DNA reads TGTGCCTGGAGAGGGTGGGGGGGCAGCGAGACCCAGTACTTC.

This clonotype is a singleton in its sample. J is TRBJ1-1 and V is TRBV7-2; D not resolved. Trimming took 1 base from V and 5 from J, leaving 11 bases between them. The CDR3 extends over 14 amino acids. CDR1 SGHTA and CDR2 FQGNSA come from the germline V gene. CDR3 in DNA: TGTGCCAGCAGCTTAGTCTGGGAGGAGACTGAAGCTTTCTTT. Translation: CASSLVWEETEAFF.

The V gene is TRBV7-8, the J gene TRBJ2-5, with 9 bases matching TRBD2. V lost 6 bases to trimming and J lost 4 bases; unmatched junction nucleotides: 6. Germline CDR1 SGHVS, CDR2 FQNEAQ. The CDR3 runs 14 residues. CDR3: CASSRGGGAETQYF. The DNA for the CDR3 is TGTGCCAGCAGTCGCGGGGGGGGGGCAGAGACCCAGTACTTC.

The V call is TRBV6-2 or TRBV6-3, the J call TRBJ1-2; 10 nucleotides match TRBD1. CDR1 is MNHEY and CDR2 is SVGEGT in the germline V gene. Losses at the gene ends were 2 bases for V and 6 bases for J; bases not matched to a gene: 3. This CDR3 is built from 14 residues. CDR3 in DNA: TGTGCCAGCAGTTACGCGACAGGGGGCGATGGCTACACCTTC. Protein product: CASSYATGGDGYTF.

In its sample, this clonotype ranks as medium-sized. This rearrangement joins TRBV7-3 to TRBJ2-1; 7 nucleotides match TRBD1. V was pared by 5 bases and J by 7 bases, with 5 bases of the junction left unmatched. The CDR3 has 13 residues. Germline CDR1 is SGHTA and CDR2 is FQGTGA. The CDR3 DNA reads as TGTGCCAGCAGCGACGGACAGGAAAATGAGCAGTTCTTC. Translation gives CASSDGQENEQFF.

This rearrangement joins TRBV24-1 to TRBJ2-2, with D perhaps TRBD2 (5 bases). The germline V and J ends were trimmed by 7 bases and 4 bases, with 12 bases remaining between them. The CDR3 sequence is 14 residues long. Per germline, CDR1 KGHDR and CDR2 SFDVKD. CDR3 DNA sequence: TGTGCCACCAGCTTAATAGGAGGCACCGGGGAGCTGTTTTTT. Its translation is CATSLIGGTGELFF.

This rearrangement joins TRBV24-1 to TRBJ2-2; 11 positions agree with TRBD2. CDR1 is KGHDR and CDR2 is SFDVKD in the germline V gene. The CDR3 loop spans 16 amino acids. With 10 bases clipped from V and 6 bases from J, the junction kept 12 bases outside the gene matches. Here the CDR3 DNA reads TGTGCCACTAGTAGCGGGGGGGTGTCTATTGCCGGGGAGCTGTTTTTT. Translation: CATSSGGVSIAGELFF.

This sequence joins TRBV29-1 and TRBJ1-1; 8 positions agree with TRBD1. The CDR3 runs 12 residues. Germline CDR1 reads SQVTM; CDR2 reads ANQGSEA. With 2 bases clipped from V and 10 bases from J, the junction kept 6 bases outside the gene matches. DNA for the CDR3: TGCAGCGTTGAATCAGGGGGCGGGGGAGCTTTCTTT. The encoded protein is CSVESGGGGAFF.

This clonotype was seen a handful of times. This sequence joins TRBV6-1 and TRBJ2-1; D tentatively reads TRBD1 or TRBD2 (5 bases each). The V and J ends lost 4 bases and 7 bases respectively, with 17 bases between them. Germline V gives CDR1 MNHNS, CDR2 SASEGT. This CDR3 has 15 amino acids. For the CDR3, the DNA is TGTGCCAGCAGTGCACCCGGGACCCCAGTGAATGAGCAGTTCTTC. Its translation is CASSAPGTPVNEQFF.

The chain joins TRBV5-1 to TRBJ2-5, with TRBD2 matching over 13 bases. The CDR3 extends over 18 amino acids. Trimming cost V 5 bases and J 4 bases; bases outside gene matches: 14. CDR1 and CDR2 (germline): SGHRS, YFSETQ. CDR3 DNA sequence: TGCGCCAGCAGTTCCAGGACTAGCGGGGGCGGGAGGAGAGAGACCCAGTACTTC. Its protein product is CASSSRTSGGGRRETQYF.

The chain is built from TRBV6-1 and TRBJ2-1; 12 bases fit TRBD1. Germline-derived CDR1 and CDR2 are MNHNS and SASEGT. There are 16 residues in the CDR3. The J segment lost 6 bases and the V segment lost 5 bases, leaving 8 bases of the junction unmatched. CDR3 loop: CASSTLGQGAFNEQFF. The DNA of the CDR3 is TGTGCCAGCAGTACCCTGGGACAGGGGGCTTTCAATGAGCAGTTCTTC.

This clonotype appeared a single time. The rearrangement links TRBV7-2 to TRBJ2-4, with TRBD2 matching 9 bases. Losses at the gene ends were 5 bases for V and 1 base for J; bases not matched to a gene: 6. CDR1 SGHTA and CDR2 FQGNSA come from the germline V gene. The CDR3 sequence is 16 residues long. CDR3 nucleotide sequence: TGTGCCAGCAGCATCCTAGCGGGGTTTGCCAAAAACATTCAGTACTTC. It is translated as CASSILAGFAKNIQYF.

This clonotype was seen a handful of times. The chain has TRBV6-1 and TRBJ1-5; D unclear. Trimming removed 8 bases from V and 3 bases from J, with 14 bases in between. Germline V gives CDR1 MNHNS, CDR2 SASEGT. There are 14 residues in the CDR3. CDR3 amino acids: CASRPDLANQPQHF. The CDR3 nucleotides are TGTGCCAGCCGGCCGGATTTGGCCAATCAGCCCCAGCATTTT.

This clonotype is judged medium-sized. The chain has TRBV19 and TRBJ1-5; 9 bases agree with TRBD1. The germline V gene has CDR1 LNHDA and CDR2 SQIVND (reference sequence). There are 17 residues in the CDR3. The trim removed 6 bases at V and 0 bases at J, leaving 9 bases unmatched. In DNA form, the CDR3 reads TGTGCCAGTAGGTCCCGGACAGGGGATTATAGCAATCAGCCCCAGCATTTT. Translating it yields CASRSRTGDYSNQPQHF.